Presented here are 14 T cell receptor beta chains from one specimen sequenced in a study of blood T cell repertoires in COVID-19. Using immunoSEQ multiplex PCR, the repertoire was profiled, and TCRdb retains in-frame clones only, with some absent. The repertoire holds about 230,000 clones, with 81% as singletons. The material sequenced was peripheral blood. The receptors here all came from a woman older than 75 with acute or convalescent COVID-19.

CDR3 DNA sequence: TGCGCCAGCACCCTCGACAGGGCTGAAGGGACCCAGTACTTC. It yields the protein CASTLDRAEGTQYF. This chain uses TRBV5-1 with TRBJ2-5; 7 positions agree with TRBD1. Germline assignment: CDR1 SGHRS and CDR2 YFSETQ. The CDR3 is 14 residues long. The trim removed 6 bases at V and 7 bases at J, leaving 12 bases unmatched.

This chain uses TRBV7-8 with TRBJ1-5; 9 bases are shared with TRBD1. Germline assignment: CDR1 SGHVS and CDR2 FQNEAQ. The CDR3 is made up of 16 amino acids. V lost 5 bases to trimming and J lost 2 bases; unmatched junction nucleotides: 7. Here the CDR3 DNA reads TGTGCCAGCAGCGCACAACAGGGGGCTGGCAATCAGCCCCAGCATTTT. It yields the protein CASSAQQGAGNQPQHF.

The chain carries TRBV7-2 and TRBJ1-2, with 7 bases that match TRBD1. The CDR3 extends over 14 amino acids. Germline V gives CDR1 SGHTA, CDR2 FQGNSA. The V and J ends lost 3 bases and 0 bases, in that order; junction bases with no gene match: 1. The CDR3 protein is CASSLDRTNYGYTF. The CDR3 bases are TGTGCCAGCAGCTTGGACAGGACTAACTATGGCTACACCTTC.

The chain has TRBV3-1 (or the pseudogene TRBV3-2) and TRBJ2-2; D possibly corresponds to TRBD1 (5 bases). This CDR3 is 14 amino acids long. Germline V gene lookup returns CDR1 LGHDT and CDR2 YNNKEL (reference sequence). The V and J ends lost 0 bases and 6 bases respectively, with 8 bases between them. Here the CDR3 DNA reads TGTGCCAGCAGCCAAGATCTAGGGGCCGGGGAGCTGTTTTTT. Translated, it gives CASSQDLGAGELFF.

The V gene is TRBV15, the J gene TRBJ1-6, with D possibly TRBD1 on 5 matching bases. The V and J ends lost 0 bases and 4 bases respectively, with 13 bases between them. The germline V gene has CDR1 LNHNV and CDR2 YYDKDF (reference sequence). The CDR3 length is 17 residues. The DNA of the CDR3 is TGTGCCACCAGCAGAGAGCGGCAGGGTCCATATAATTCACCCCTCCACTTT. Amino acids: CATSRERQGPYNSPLHF.

CDR3 sequence (DNA): TGTGCCACCAGCAGGAGGGGGACAGGGGTTTATGAAGCTTTCTTT. This sequence encodes CATSRRGTGVYEAFF. The chain combines TRBV15 with TRBJ1-1, with TRBD1 matching over 10 bases. With 3 bases clipped from V and 7 bases from J, the junction kept 8 bases outside the gene matches. The germline CDR1 and CDR2 sequences are LNHNV and YYDKDF (reference sequence). CDR3 size: 15 residues.

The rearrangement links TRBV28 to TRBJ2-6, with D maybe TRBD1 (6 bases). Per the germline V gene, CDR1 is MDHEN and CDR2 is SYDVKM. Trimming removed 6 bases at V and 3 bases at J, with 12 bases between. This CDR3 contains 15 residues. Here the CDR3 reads CASSQGGHGANVLTF. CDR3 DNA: TGTGCCAGCAGCCAAGGGGGACATGGGGCCAACGTCCTGACTTTC.

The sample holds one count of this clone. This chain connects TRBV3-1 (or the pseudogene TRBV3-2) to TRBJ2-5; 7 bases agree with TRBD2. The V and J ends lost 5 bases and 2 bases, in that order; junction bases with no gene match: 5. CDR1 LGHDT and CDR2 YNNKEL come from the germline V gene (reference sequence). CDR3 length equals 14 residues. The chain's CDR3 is CASSEAGKQETQYF. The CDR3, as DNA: TGTGCCAGCAGCGAAGCGGGGAAACAAGAGACCCAGTACTTC.

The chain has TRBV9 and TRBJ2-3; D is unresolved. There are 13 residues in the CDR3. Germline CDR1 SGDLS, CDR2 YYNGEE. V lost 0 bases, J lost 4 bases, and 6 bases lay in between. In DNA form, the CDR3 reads TGTGCCAGCAGCGTAGGGGCTTCAGATACGCAGTATTTT. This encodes CASSVGASDTQYF. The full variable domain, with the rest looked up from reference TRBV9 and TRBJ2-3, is DSGVTQTPKHLITATGQRVTLRCSPRSGDLSVYWYQQSLDQGLQFLIQYYNGEERAKGNILERFSAQQFPDLHSELNLSSLELGDSALYFCASSVGASDTQYFGPGTRLTVL.

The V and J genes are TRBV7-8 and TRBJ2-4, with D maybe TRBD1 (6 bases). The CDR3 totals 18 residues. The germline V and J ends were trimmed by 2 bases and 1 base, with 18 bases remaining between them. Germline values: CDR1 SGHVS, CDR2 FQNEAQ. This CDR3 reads CASSLSTRRQGAKNIQYF. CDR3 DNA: TGTGCCAGCAGCTTATCTACCCGCCGGCAGGGGGCCAAAAACATTCAGTACTTC.

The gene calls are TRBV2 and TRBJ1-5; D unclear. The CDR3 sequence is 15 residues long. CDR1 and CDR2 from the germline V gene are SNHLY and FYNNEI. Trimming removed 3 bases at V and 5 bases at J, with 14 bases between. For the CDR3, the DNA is TGTGCCAGCAGTGACGTGGGCTATGGGCATCAGCCCCAGCATTTT. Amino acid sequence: CASSDVGYGHQPQHF.

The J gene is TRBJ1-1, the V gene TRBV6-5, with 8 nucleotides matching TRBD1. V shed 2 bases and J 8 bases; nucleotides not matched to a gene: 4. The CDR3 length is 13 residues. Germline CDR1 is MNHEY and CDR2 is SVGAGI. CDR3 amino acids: CASSYPGQGEAFF. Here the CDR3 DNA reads TGTGCCAGCAGTTACCCCGGACAGGGAGAAGCTTTCTTT.

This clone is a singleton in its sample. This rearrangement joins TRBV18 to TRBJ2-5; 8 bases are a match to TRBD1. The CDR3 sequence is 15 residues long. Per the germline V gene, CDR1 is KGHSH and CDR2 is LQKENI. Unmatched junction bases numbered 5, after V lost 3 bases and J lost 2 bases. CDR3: CASSPRRTGQETQYF. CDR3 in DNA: TGTGCCAGCTCACCCCGGAGGACAGGGCAAGAGACCCAGTACTTC.

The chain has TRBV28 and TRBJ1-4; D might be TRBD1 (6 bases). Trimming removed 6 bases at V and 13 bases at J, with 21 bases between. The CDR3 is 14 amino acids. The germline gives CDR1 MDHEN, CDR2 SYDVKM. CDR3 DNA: TGTGCCAGCAGCTTAGGGGGGCTGGGGGAGGGACTGTTTTTT. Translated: CASSLGGLGEGLFF.